The 18 T cell receptor beta chains below come from one sample, sequenced in a study of CD8+CD57+ T cells in acquired aplastic anemia. Both TCR beta VDJ combination and CDR3 sequence profiling were carried out. Genomic DNA was the template for this profiling. One entry per CDR3 protein, called by TCRdb with MiXCR from the reads. Of 450,000 to 550,000 distinct CDR3 sequences in the sample, roughly a third were seen once. The sequenced patients had an expansion of CD8+CD57+ cells seen by flow cytometry. Sequencing was performed on sorted CD4+, CD8+, or CD8+CD57+ T cells (not recorded which) from PBMCs. Source of these receptors: a human donor with aplastic anemia.

The V gene is TRBV7-2, the J gene TRBJ2-7, with 8 bases aligning to TRBD1. V was pared by 0 bases and J by 1 base, with 5 bases of the junction left unmatched. Germline lookup yields CDR1 SGHTA and CDR2 FQGNSA. This CDR3 comprises 16 residues. The CDR3 DNA reads as TGTGCCAGCAGCTTAGCGTTACAGGGGGGTTCCTACGAGCAGTACTTC. Protein sequence: CASSLALQGGSYEQYF. Supplemented by reference TRBV7-2 and TRBJ2-7, the full variable domain reads GAGVSQSPSNKVTEKGKDVELRCDPISGHTALYWYRQSLGQGLEFLIYFQGNSAPDKSGLPSDRFSAERTGGSVSTLTIQRTQQEDSAVYLCASSLALQGGSYEQYFGPGTRLTVT.

This clonotype was seen a few times. The conserved phenylalanine or tryptophan normally closing the CDR3 is absent here, so this likely arose from a read error. CDR3 loop: CASSVRDRRLRSPLHS. The CDR3 region has the DNA TGTGCCAGCAGTGTGCGGGACAGGAGACTGCGTTCACCCCTCCACTCT. The V gene is TRBV25-1, the J gene TRBJ1-6; 8 nucleotides line up with TRBD1. V dropped 4 bases and J dropped 9; count of bases not matched to a gene: 11. CDR1 MGHDK and CDR2 SYGVNS come from the germline V gene. This CDR3 contains 16 residues.

Details on this clonotype: It may be a read error: a sequence one base away is much more abundant. The V gene is TRBV5-1, the J gene TRBJ1-1; 8 bases align to TRBD1. The CDR3 extends over 14 amino acids. Germline CDR1 SGHRS, CDR2 YFSETQ. CDR3 bases: TGCGCCAGCAGCTTGGAACAGGGGGGTACTGGAGCTTTCTTT. Protein: CASSLEQGGTGAFF.

This clonotype was observed a handful of times. J is TRBJ2-7 and V is TRBV11-2; TRBD1 might be the D (5 bases). Trimming took off 5 bases at V and 2 bases at J, with 19 bases between the two ends. This CDR3 spans 16 amino acids. Germline loops: CDR1 SGHAT, CDR2 FQNNGV. The CDR3 DNA is TGTGCCAGCAGCCCCTGGCGAGGTAAGGGGACCTACGAGCAGTACTTC. Its protein is CASSPWRGKGTYEQYF.

Only a few counts were recorded for this clonotype. The rearrangement links TRBV12-5 to TRBJ1-2; tentatively, D is TRBD1 (6 bases). From germline, CDR1 is LGHNT and CDR2 FRNRAP. There are 15 residues in the CDR3. V was clipped by 8 bases and J by 4 bases, with 20 bases between them. The CDR3 coding sequence is TGTGCTAGTAGCTCGCATGGGAGGGGGTTCTATGGCTACACCTTC. Translated, it gives CASSSHGRGFYGYTF.

The genes are TRBV7-3 and TRBJ2-3, with TRBD2 matching 11 bases. Germline V lookup: CDR1 SGHTA, CDR2 FQGTGA. Trimming cost V 4 bases and J 4 bases; bases outside gene matches: 4. This CDR3 is built from 15 residues. DNA of the CDR3: TGTGCCAGCAGCTCTAGCGGGGGGCCCCCAGATACGCAGTATTTT. It yields the protein CASSSSGGPPDTQYF.

This clonotype was observed a handful of times. The genes are TRBV6-1 and TRBJ1-5, with TRBD1 matching 7 bases. Germline lookup yields CDR1 MNHNS and CDR2 SASEGT. The length of the CDR3 is 18 residues. The V and J ends lost 5 bases and 3 bases, in that order; junction bases with no gene match: 16. CDR3 region: CASSLKGRTGLSNQPQHF. CDR3 in DNA: TGTGCCAGCAGTCTAAAAGGTCGGACAGGCCTTTCCAATCAGCCCCAGCATTTT.

The sample holds a few counts of this clonotype. The J gene is TRBJ2-7, the V gene TRBV2; D remains ambiguous. This CDR3 has 14 amino acids. CDR1 is SNHLY and CDR2 is FYNNEI in the germline V gene. Trimming removed 2 bases from V and 6 bases from J, with 14 bases in between. CDR3 protein: CASSELGVHGEQYF. CDR3 DNA: TGTGCCAGCAGTGAACTGGGCGTGCATGGCGAGCAGTACTTC.

The chain couples TRBV25-1 to TRBJ2-5, with D perhaps matching TRBD2 (6 bases). The CDR3 runs 16 residues. Germline assignment: CDR1 MGHDK and CDR2 SYGVNS. The V end lost 6 bases, the J end lost 2 bases, and 19 bases lay between the germline ends. The CDR3 loop is CASSLGGSTEQETQYF. CDR3 DNA sequence: TGTGCCAGCAGCTTAGGAGGGTCGACGGAGCAAGAGACCCAGTACTTC. The full variable domain, completed using reference TRBV25-1 and TRBJ2-5, is EADIYQTPRYLVIGTGKKITLECSQTMGHDKMYWYQQDPGMELHLIHYSYGVNSTEKGDLSSESTVSRIRTEHFPLTLESARPSHTSQYLCASSLGGSTEQETQYFGPGTRLLVL.

The genes are TRBV7-9 and TRBJ1-3, with D maybe TRBD1 (5 bases). V lost 5 bases and J 4 bases, leaving 9 bases between the germline ends. Per the germline V gene, CDR1 is SEHNR and CDR2 is FQNEAQ (reference sequence). This CDR3 is built from 13 residues. CDR3 DNA sequence: TGTGCCAGCAGCCAGGGCCGAGGAAACACCATATATTTT. This sequence encodes CASSQGRGNTIYF.

This clonotype was counted many times. V and J are TRBV10-3 and TRBJ2-3; 7 bases map to TRBD2. This CDR3 is built from 14 residues. Trimming cost V 2 bases and J 4 bases; bases outside gene matches: 3. Per the germline V gene, CDR1 is ENHRY and CDR2 is SYGVKD. The CDR3 spells CAISEGLGADTQYF. Here the CDR3 DNA reads TGTGCCATCAGTGAGGGACTAGGGGCAGATACGCAGTATTTT.

This rearrangement joins TRBV29-1 to TRBJ1-5; 8 positions agree with TRBD1. The CDR3 loop spans 13 amino acids. From germline, CDR1 is SQVTM and CDR2 ANQGSEA. The V segment lost 6 bases and the J segment 2 bases; nucleotides outside the gene matches: 3. Here the CDR3 DNA reads TGCAGCGTAGCGACAGGGGGCAATCAGCCCCAGCATTTT. As protein: CSVATGGNQPQHF.

This chain uses TRBV18 with TRBJ1-2; a weak D match, TRBD1 (6 bases). The CDR3 extends over 15 amino acids. With 2 bases removed from V and 4 bases from J, the gap between germline ends came to 14 bases. Germline values: CDR1 KGHSH, CDR2 LQKENI. The CDR3 protein is CASSPGTLTSYGYTF. CDR3 DNA: TGTGCCAGCTCACCAGGGACACTTACTAGCTATGGCTACACCTTC. Full variable domain (rest looked up from reference TRBV18 and TRBJ1-2): NAGVMQNPRHLVRRRGQEARLRCSPMKGHSHVYWYRQLPEEGLKFMVYLQKENIIDESGMPKERFSAEFPKEGPSILRIQQVVRGDSAAYFCASSPGTLTSYGYTFGSGTRLTVV.

The V call is TRBV19, the J call TRBJ1-6, with D perhaps matching TRBD1 (5 bases). The CDR3 is 13 residues long. Between the trimmed V and J ends, which lost 7 bases and 9 bases, there was a span of 13 bases. The germline V gene encodes CDR1 LNHDA and CDR2 SQIVND (reference sequence). This CDR3 is CASTTQGGSPLHF. CDR3 DNA: TGTGCCAGTACAACCCAGGGAGGTTCACCCCTCCACTTT.

The chain's CDR3 is CASRGQITGNTIYF. The CDR3 DNA sequence: TGTGCCAGCAGGGGACAGATAACTGGAAACACCATATATTTT. J is TRBJ1-3 and V is TRBV5-5, with 7 positions matching TRBD1. The CDR3 runs to 14 residues. Germline CDR1 is SGHKS and CDR2 is YYEKEE (reference sequence). After removal of 5 bases from V and 2 bases from J, the junction contained 4 bases not matched to a gene.

Many counts were recorded for this clonotype. CDR3 sequence (DNA): TGCAGCGTTGTCATTCCGGGACAGGGGAAATATGGCTACACCTTC. This encodes CSVVIPGQGKYGYTF. The chain carries TRBV29-1 and TRBJ1-2, with 10 bases aligning to TRBD1. CDR1 and CDR2 from the germline V gene are SQVTM and ANQGSEA. The CDR3 is 15 residues long. V shed 4 bases and J 5 bases; nucleotides not matched to a gene: 10.

The chain links TRBV10-3 to TRBJ1-6; 9 nucleotides align to TRBD1. This CDR3 contains 16 residues. Germline loops: CDR1 ENHRY, CDR2 SYGVKD. After removal of 10 bases from V and 6 bases from J, the junction contained 13 bases not matched to a gene. The CDR3 DNA reads TGTGCCAGCAAAGTTACCACAGGGGGCGGTAATTCACCCCTCCACTTT. Amino acid sequence: CASKVTTGGGNSPLHF.

The chain has TRBV27 and TRBJ1-1; TRBD1 matches at 10 bases. V dropped 4 bases and J dropped 9; count of bases not matched to a gene: 8. CDR3 length: 14 amino acids. The germline gives CDR1 MNHEY, CDR2 SMNVEV (reference sequence). Written as DNA, the CDR3 is TGTGCCAGCAGTTACGGGACAGGGGTCGAGAAAGCTTTCTTT. Amino acids: CASSYGTGVEKAFF.